Below, 27 T cell receptor beta chains from the same sample are listed, as sequenced in a study of control samples from healthy donors and cancer patients. Method: immunoSEQ multiplex PCR; TCRdb's copy keeps in-frame clones and lacks some. The profile covers about 160,000 clones, with roughly 95% appearing a single time and just over 1% taken by the ten largest. Sequencing input: blood. The receptor set was obtained from a woman in her twenties or thirties in good health.

This clone was seen only once. The genes are TRBV9 and TRBJ2-1; 11 nucleotides match TRBD2. The V and J ends lost 3 bases and 10 bases, in that order; junction bases with no gene match: 9. The CDR3 length is 15 residues. Germline CDR1 reads SGDLS; CDR2 reads YYNGEE. The CDR3 DNA reads TGTGCCAGCAGCGCGACTAGCGGGACTGCGTACGAGCAGTTCTTC. Protein sequence: CASSATSGTAYEQFF. Filled out from reference TRBV9 and TRBJ2-1, the complete variable domain reads DSGVTQTPKHLITATGQRVTLRCSPRSGDLSVYWYQQSLDQGLQFLIQYYNGEERAKGNILERFSAQQFPDLHSELNLSSLELGDSALYFCASSATSGTAYEQFFGPGTRLTVL.

The chain combines TRBV19 with TRBJ1-5, with a possible D match to TRBD1 (6 bases). Germline-derived CDR1 and CDR2 are LNHDA and SQIVND (reference sequence). V was clipped by 5 bases and J by 4 bases, with 9 bases between them. The CDR3 sequence is 13 residues long. CDR3 loop: CASSSQGNQPQHF. Here the CDR3 DNA reads TGTGCCAGTAGTTCCCAGGGGAATCAGCCCCAGCATTTT.

This chain connects TRBV7-2 to TRBJ2-3; D perhaps matches TRBD2 (5 bases). Trimming shortened V by 3 bases and J by 12 bases, and 7 bases separated the two germline ends. The CDR3 loop spans 10 amino acids. CDR1 is SGHTA, CDR2 FQGNSA, per germline. CDR3 loop: CASSFRDQYF. The CDR3 region has the DNA TGTGCCAGCAGCTTCCGGGATCAGTATTTT.

The DNA of the CDR3 is TGCGCCAGCAGCTTGGTGCCAGGGAACAATGAGCAGTTCTTC. It yields the protein CASSLVPGNNEQFF. This chain uses TRBV5-1 with TRBJ2-1, with D maybe TRBD1 (5 bases). The V end lost 0 bases, the J end lost 5 bases, and 9 bases lay between the germline ends. Germline V gene sequence: CDR1 SGHRS, CDR2 YFSETQ. The CDR3 is 14 residues long.

The chain links TRBV2 to TRBJ2-3; unclear D gene. Trimming pared 4 bases from V and 7 bases from J, leaving 3 bases between. CDR1 and CDR2 from the germline V gene are SNHLY and FYNNEI. The CDR3 has 10 amino acids. In nucleotides, the CDR3 is TGTGCCAGCAGTGCGAATACGCAGTATTTT. It translates to CASSANTQYF.

The DNA for the CDR3 is TGTGCCAGCAGCAGGAACGGGCCCGGTCGAACTGAAGCTTTCTTT. Its protein product is CASSRNGPGRTEAFF. The chain carries TRBV28 and TRBJ1-1; D is unresolved. Germline CDR1 MDHEN, CDR2 SYDVKM. The CDR3 runs to 15 residues. Trimming shortened V by 6 bases and J by 5 bases, and 19 bases separated the two germline ends.

The gene calls are TRBV10-3 and TRBJ2-1; a weak D match, TRBD2 (6 bases). CDR1 and CDR2 (germline): ENHRY, SYGVKD. This CDR3 is built from 15 residues. V shed 6 bases and J shed 6 bases, with 18 bases lying between them. The chain's CDR3 is CAISILAATFNEQFF. The CDR3 bases are TGTGCCATCAGCATACTAGCCGCCACCTTCAATGAGCAGTTCTTC.

V gene TRBV2 combines with J gene TRBJ1-3; 10 nucleotides agree with TRBD1. The CDR3 has 15 amino acids. The V gene's germline CDR1 is SNHLY and CDR2 FYNNEI. Germline trimming cut 6 bases from V and 3 bases from J; bases unmatched to any gene: 5. In nucleotides, the CDR3 is TGTGCCAGCAGAGACGGGACAGGGGTTGGAAACACCATATATTTT. This codes for CASRDGTGVGNTIYF.

This chain joins TRBV6-5 and TRBJ1-5; 10 nucleotides agree with TRBD1. The CDR3 consists of 15 residues. The J segment lost 8 bases and the V segment lost 5 bases, leaving 9 bases of the junction unmatched. Germline V CDR1 and CDR2: MNHEY, SVGAGI. In DNA form, the CDR3 reads TGTGCCAGCAGTCCCGGGACAGGGGCGGTAAAGCCCCAGCATTTT. Its protein product is CASSPGTGAVKPQHF.

The J gene is TRBJ1-6, the V gene TRBV21-1; the tabulated D call, TRBD1, remains unverified against the DNA. TRBV21-1 represents a pseudogene. The CDR3 length is 15 residues. The CDR3 bases are TGTGCCAGCAGCAAAGACAGCAAATATAATTCACCCCTCCACTTT. This codes for CASSKDSKYNSPLHF.

The gene calls are TRBV18 and TRBJ1-1, with D possibly matching TRBD1 (6 bases). The CDR3 is 16 residues long. With 3 bases removed from V and 1 base from J, the gap between germline ends came to 15 bases. Germline lookup yields CDR1 KGHSH and CDR2 LQKENI. The CDR3 DNA reads TGTGCCAGCTCACCCTCGCAGGGAGGGGGGAACACTGAAGCTTTCTTT. Residues: CASSPSQGGGNTEAFF.

This chain joins TRBV3-1 (or the pseudogene TRBV3-2) and TRBJ1-1; 11 positions agree with TRBD1. Trimming took 4 bases from V and 14 from J; bases not matched to a gene: 9. The V gene's germline CDR1 is LGHDT and CDR2 YNNKEL (reference sequence). The length of the CDR3 is 13 residues. The DNA for the CDR3 is TGTGCCAGCAGCCTCTCCGGGGACAGGGGGTACTTCTTT. Translated: CASSLSGDRGYFF.

The V call is TRBV24-1, the J call TRBJ2-3; D is possibly TRBD1 (6 bases). Trimming removed 4 bases at V and 0 bases at J, with 7 bases between. This CDR3 region has 14 residues. The germline V gene has CDR1 KGHDR and CDR2 SFDVKD. The CDR3 region is CATSETGSTDTQYF. CDR3 nucleotides: TGTGCCACCAGTGAGACAGGAAGCACAGATACGCAGTATTTT.

This clone was observed a few times. The rearrangement links TRBV5-1 to TRBJ2-3; TRBD2 matches at 9 bases. Germline trimming cut 0 bases from V and 2 bases from J; bases unmatched to any gene: 4. This CDR3 region has 16 residues. Germline CDR1 reads SGHRS; CDR2 reads YFSETQ. CDR3 bases: TGCGCCAGCAGCTTGGTTAGCGGGAGTACCACAGATACGCAGTATTTT. Its translation is CASSLVSGSTTDTQYF.

The chain uses TRBV7-3 and TRBJ2-7; no reliable D call. CDR3 size: 13 residues. Trimming shortened V by 5 bases and J by 6 bases, and 14 bases separated the two germline ends. CDR1 and CDR2 (germline): SGHTA, FQGTGA. CDR3 loop: CASSPAGGIEQYF. In DNA, the CDR3 is TGTGCCAGCAGCCCGGCAGGTGGGATCGAGCAGTACTTC.

The table lists this clone with a few counts. CDR3 in DNA: TGCGCCAGCAGCTTGGGGGTTGCTGGGGAGTTCAACACAGATACGCAGTATTTT. This translates into CASSLGVAGEFNTDTQYF. This chain links TRBV5-1 with TRBJ2-3; weak D call: TRBD2 (5 bases). CDR1 and CDR2 from the germline V gene are SGHRS and YFSETQ. Between the trimmed V and J ends, which lost 0 bases and 2 bases, there was a span of 19 bases. The CDR3 loop spans 18 amino acids.

The rearrangement uses TRBV3-1 (or the pseudogene TRBV3-2) and TRBJ2-3; tentative D call: TRBD2 (5 bases). CDR1 and CDR2 (germline): LGHDT, YNNKEL (reference sequence). The CDR3 totals 15 residues. Trimming removed 1 base from V and 3 bases from J, with 11 bases in between. CDR3: CASSQGGRVTDTQYF. CDR3 DNA sequence: TGTGCCAGCAGCCAAGGTGGGCGGGTGACAGATACGCAGTATTTT.

CDR3 amino acids: CASSSDLGGYTF. CDR3 in DNA: TGTGCCAGCAGTTCGGACCTAGGAGGCTACACCTTC. V and J are TRBV28 and TRBJ1-2; D ambiguous. Germline V gene lookup returns CDR1 MDHEN and CDR2 SYDVKM. The length of the CDR3 is 12 residues. V was shortened by 4 bases and J by 8 bases, with 11 bases between the two germline ends.

The chain links TRBV9 to TRBJ2-1; TRBD1 matches at 8 bases. Unmatched junction bases numbered 6, after V lost 4 bases and J lost 6 bases. The germline V gene has CDR1 SGDLS and CDR2 YYNGEE. The CDR3 totals 14 residues. The CDR3 reads CASSPGQGINEQFF. CDR3 in DNA: TGTGCCAGCAGCCCCGGACAGGGTATCAATGAGCAGTTCTTC.

The rearrangement uses TRBV9 and TRBJ2-2; 9 nucleotides line up with TRBD2. The length of the CDR3 is 16 residues. The V and J ends lost 2 bases and 1 base, in that order; junction bases with no gene match: 3. The germline CDR1 and CDR2 sequences are SGDLS and YYNGEE. The CDR3 coding sequence is TGTGCCAGCAGCGTCGCTAGCGGGGTGAACACCGGGGAGCTGTTTTTT. Translating it yields CASSVASGVNTGELFF. Drawing the rest from reference TRBV9 and TRBJ2-2, the complete variable domain is DSGVTQTPKHLITATGQRVTLRCSPRSGDLSVYWYQQSLDQGLQFLIQYYNGEERAKGNILERFSAQQFPDLHSELNLSSLELGDSALYFCASSVASGVNTGELFFGEGSRLTVL.

This clone has just one count. The chain joins TRBV4-1 to TRBJ2-1; no reliable D call. Trimming removed 0 bases from V and 4 bases from J, with 10 bases in between. Germline-derived CDR1 and CDR2 are MGHRA and YSYEKL. This CDR3 comprises 15 residues. The CDR3 here is CASSQDLGSYNEQFF. CDR3 nucleotide sequence: TGCGCCAGCAGCCAAGATCTCGGCTCGTACAATGAGCAGTTCTTC.

Comments on this clone: The same CDR3 arises from other DNA sequences in this sample as well. The chain employs TRBV20-1 and TRBJ1-1; D not resolved. Germline CDR1 DFQATT, CDR2 SNEGSKA (reference sequence). V shed 1 base and J shed 2 bases, with 2 bases lying between them. The CDR3 loop spans 11 amino acids. CDR3 bases: TGCAGTGCTAGAGTAAACACTGAAGCTTTCTTT. This encodes CSARVNTEAFF.

The chain links TRBV7-9 to TRBJ2-7; 8 positions agree with TRBD2. The CDR3 covers 16 residues. J was trimmed by 2 bases and V by 1 base; bases with no gene match: 7. Germline lookup yields CDR1 SEHNR and CDR2 FQNEAQ (reference sequence). In nucleotides, the CDR3 is TGTGCCAGCAGCTTAGGGGGCCTTAGCGGGACCTACGAGCAGTACTTC. It specifies CASSLGGLSGTYEQYF.

CDR3 in amino acids: CASSGLERWEETQYF. In DNA form, the CDR3 reads TGTGCCAGCAGCGGTTTGGAGCGTTGGGAGGAGACCCAGTACTTC. The V gene is TRBV5-6, the J gene TRBJ2-5; perhaps TRBD2 as D (5 bases). The ends were cut back, 4 bases at V and 5 bases at J, with 18 bases in the middle. Germline CDR1 and CDR2: SGHDT and YYEEEE. The CDR3 length is 15 residues. Drawing the rest from reference TRBV5-6 and TRBJ2-5, the complete variable domain is DAGVTQSPTHLIKTRGQQVTLRCSPKSGHDTVSWYQQALGQGPQFIFQYYEEEERQRGNFPDRFSGHQFPNYSSELNVNALLLGDSALYLCASSGLERWEETQYFGPGTRLLVL.

J is TRBJ2-1 and V is TRBV11-2; 9 bases agree with TRBD2. The CDR3 runs 17 residues. Trimming took 5 bases from V and 0 from J; bases not matched to a gene: 8. CDR1 is SGHAT, CDR2 FQNNGV, per germline. The CDR3 DNA sequence: TGTGCCAGCAGCGCCCGTAGCGGGGGAAGCTCCTACAATGAGCAGTTCTTC. Translated, it gives CASSARSGGSSYNEQFF.

The V gene is TRBV2, the J gene TRBJ2-7, with 13 bases matching TRBD2. Germline CDR1 is SNHLY and CDR2 is FYNNEI. Trimming cost V 9 bases and J 1 base; bases outside gene matches: 0. The CDR3 spans 13 residues. As DNA, the CDR3 is TGTGCCAGGGGACTAGCGGGATCCTACGAGCAGTACTTC. This translates into CARGLAGSYEQYF.

V gene TRBV30 combines with J gene TRBJ2-1, with TRBD2 identical over 13 bases. The CDR3 runs 15 residues. Germline CDR1 reads GTSNPN; CDR2 reads SVGIG (reference sequence). The trim removed 0 bases at V and 8 bases at J, leaving 4 bases unmatched. CDR3 DNA: TGTGCCTGGAGTGTGGGACTAGCGGGGTCTTATGAGCAGTTCTTC. It codes for CAWSVGLAGSYEQFF.